A single T cell receptor (beta chain) is shown here with its context. Its antigen is unknown. Using immunoSEQ multiplex PCR, the repertoire was profiled, and TCRdb retains in-frame clones only, with some absent. The data show about 730,000 clones, 55% to 75% seen once. The data are from a study of shared clonotypes between healthy human individuals. Study context: CD4 naive cells filled three plates per donor, CD4 memory three, CD8 naive two and CD8 memory one. Study-wide results and limits: Clonotypes that were shared across a handful of donors made up about 5.1% of naive CD4 clonotypes. Among non-shared clonotypes, generation probabilities were lower than among those shared by all four donors. The researchers took only blood, and tissue repertoires probably look different.

This CDR3 is 14 amino acids long. The V end was cut by 6 bases, the J end by 0 bases, with 11 bases between. Germline assignment: CDR1 SGHAT and CDR2 FQNNGV. This receptor was obtained from a woman aged 25-40 years in good health. V usage is TRBV11-2 and J usage is TRBJ1-2; no clear D gene. Sequenced sample: memory CD4+ T cells sorted from blood. Subset denoted: CD45RA-negative fraction. The CDR3 sequence is CASRTLTTNYGYTF. For the CDR3, the DNA is TGTGCCAGCAGGACCCTTACTACTAACTATGGCTACACCTTC.